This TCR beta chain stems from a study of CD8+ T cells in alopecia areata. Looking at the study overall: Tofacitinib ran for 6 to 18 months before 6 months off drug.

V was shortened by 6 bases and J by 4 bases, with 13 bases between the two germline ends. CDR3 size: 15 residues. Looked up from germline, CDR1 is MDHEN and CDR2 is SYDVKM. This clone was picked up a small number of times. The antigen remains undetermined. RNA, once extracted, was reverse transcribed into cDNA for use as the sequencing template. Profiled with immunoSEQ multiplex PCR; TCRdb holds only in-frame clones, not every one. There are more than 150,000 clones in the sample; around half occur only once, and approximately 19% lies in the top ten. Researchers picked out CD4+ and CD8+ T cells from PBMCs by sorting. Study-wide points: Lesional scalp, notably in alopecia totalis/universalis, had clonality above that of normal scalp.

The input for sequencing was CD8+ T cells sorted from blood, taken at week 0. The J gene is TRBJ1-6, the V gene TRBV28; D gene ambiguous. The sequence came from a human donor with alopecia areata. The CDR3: CASSLSRVYNSPLHF. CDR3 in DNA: TGTGCCAGCAGCCTAAGTAGGGTTTATAATTCACCCCTCCACTTT. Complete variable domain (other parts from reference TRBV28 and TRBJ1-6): DVKVTQSSRYLVKRTGEKVFLECVQDMDHENMFWYRQDPGLGLRLIYFSYDVKMKEKGDIPEGYSVSREKKERFSLILESASTNQTSMYLCASSLSRVYNSPLHFGNGTRLTVT.